This T cell receptor (beta chain) is drawn from a study of T cell changes during pregnancy in multiple sclerosis (dated by TCRdb to between 2019 and 2020). With regard to the full study: The study looked at changes in the T cell repertoire across pregnancy in women with multiple sclerosis.

Of note for this clone: Its antigen is unknown. No much larger clone exists at a distance of one base, and base qualities are not known.

The library was built by means of the immunoSEQ multiplex PCR assay. Drawn from immuneACCESS, this table holds only the in-frame rearrangements with V and J called that TCRdb kept. Clones are partly lost; checked studies trace under half to an unresolved V gene and leave the rest unexplained. In this sample the table shows 40,000 to 60,000 clones, 91% of which occur a single time. The top ten hold 9.5% to 13% of the sample. CDR1 is given as MGHRA and CDR2 as YSYEKL, both from the germline V gene. The CDR3 sequence holds 17 residues, the cysteine and phenylalanine included. The entry retains the CDR3 DNA only, 51 bases that are in frame from base 1. Trimmed from V: 4 bases; trimmed from J: 4 bases; junction bases lacking a gene match: 7.

This receptor was identified in a female donor with multiple sclerosis, enrolled in a pregnancy study. The chain employs TRBV4-1 and TRBJ1-4; a stretch of 12 junction bases matches TRBD1. The sample consisted of CD8+ T cells from peripheral blood mononuclear cells, taken after pregnancy. The nucleotide sequence reads as follows: TGCGCCAGCAGCCCCCGGGACAGGGGGCCCTTTAATGAAAAACTGTTTTTT. The resulting protein is CASSPRDRGPFNEKLFF.